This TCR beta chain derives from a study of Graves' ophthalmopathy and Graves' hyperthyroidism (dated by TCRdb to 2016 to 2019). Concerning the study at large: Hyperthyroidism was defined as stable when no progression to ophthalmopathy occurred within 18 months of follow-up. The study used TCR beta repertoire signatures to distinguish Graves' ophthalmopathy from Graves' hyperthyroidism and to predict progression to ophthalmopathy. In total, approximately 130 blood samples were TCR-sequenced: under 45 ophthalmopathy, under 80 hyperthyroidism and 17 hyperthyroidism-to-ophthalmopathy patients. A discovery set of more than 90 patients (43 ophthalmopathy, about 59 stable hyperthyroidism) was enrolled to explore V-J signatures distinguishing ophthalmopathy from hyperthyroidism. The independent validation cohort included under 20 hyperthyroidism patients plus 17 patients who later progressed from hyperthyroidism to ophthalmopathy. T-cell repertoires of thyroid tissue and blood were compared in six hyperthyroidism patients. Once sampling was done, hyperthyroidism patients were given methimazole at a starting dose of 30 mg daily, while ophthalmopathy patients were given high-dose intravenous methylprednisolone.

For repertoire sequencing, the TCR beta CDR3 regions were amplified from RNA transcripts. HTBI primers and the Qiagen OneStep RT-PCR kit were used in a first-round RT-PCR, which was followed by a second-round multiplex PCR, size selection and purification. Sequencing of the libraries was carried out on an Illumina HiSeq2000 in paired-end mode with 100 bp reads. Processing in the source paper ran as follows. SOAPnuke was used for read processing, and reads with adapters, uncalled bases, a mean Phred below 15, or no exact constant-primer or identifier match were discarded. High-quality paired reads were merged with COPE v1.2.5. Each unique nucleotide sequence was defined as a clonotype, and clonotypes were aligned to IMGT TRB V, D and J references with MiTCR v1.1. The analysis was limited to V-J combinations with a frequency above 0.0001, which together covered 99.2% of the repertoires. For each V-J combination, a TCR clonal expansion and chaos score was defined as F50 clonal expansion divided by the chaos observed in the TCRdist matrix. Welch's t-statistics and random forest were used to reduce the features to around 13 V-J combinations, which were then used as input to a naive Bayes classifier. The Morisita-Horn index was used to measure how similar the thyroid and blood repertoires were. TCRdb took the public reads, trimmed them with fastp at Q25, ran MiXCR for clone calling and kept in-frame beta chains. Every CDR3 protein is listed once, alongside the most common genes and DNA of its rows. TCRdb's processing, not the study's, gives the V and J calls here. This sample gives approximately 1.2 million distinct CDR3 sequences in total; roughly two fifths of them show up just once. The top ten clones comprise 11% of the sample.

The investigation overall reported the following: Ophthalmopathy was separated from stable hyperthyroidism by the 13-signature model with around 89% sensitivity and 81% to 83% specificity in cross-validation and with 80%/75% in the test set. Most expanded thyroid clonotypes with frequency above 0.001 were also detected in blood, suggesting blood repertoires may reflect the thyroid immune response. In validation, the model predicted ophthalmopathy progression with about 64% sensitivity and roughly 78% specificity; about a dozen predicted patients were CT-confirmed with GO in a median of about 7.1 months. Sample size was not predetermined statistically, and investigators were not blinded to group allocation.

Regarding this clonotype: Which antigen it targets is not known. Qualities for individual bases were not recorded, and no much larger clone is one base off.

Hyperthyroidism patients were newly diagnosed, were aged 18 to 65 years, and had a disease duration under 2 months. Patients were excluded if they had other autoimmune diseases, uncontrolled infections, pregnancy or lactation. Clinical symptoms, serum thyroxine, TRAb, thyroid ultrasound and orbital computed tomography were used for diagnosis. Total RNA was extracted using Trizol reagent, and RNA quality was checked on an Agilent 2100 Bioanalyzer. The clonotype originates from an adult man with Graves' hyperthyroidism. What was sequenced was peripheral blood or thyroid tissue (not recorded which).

The CDR3 protein is CSVVSAGSGANVLTF. The DNA sequence is TGCAGCGTTGTCAGTGCTGGCTCTGGGGCCAACGTCCTGACTTTC. This chain joins TRBV29-1 to TRBJ2-6, with an unclear D gene assignment. According to the germline V gene, CDR1 reads SQVTM and CDR2 reads ANQGSEA. There are 15 amino acids in the CDR3, from cysteine to phenylalanine inclusive. Only the CDR3 portion is preserved as DNA: 45 bases, with reading frame beginning at the first base. V drops 4 bases and J drops 0 bases, leaving 10 bases in between.